This T cell receptor (beta chain) was obtained from a study of CD8+ T cells in alopecia areata. Turning to the study itself: Treated patients were given oral tofacitinib, which was dosed at 5 to 10 mg twice daily. Treatment with tofacitinib (6 to 18 months) was followed by 6 months off drug.

Notes on this clone: Its target is unknown.

Trimming took 6 bases from V and 2 from J; bases not matched to a gene: 11. Germline V gene lookup returns CDR1 MDHEN and CDR2 SYDVKM. The CDR3 is made up of 16 amino acids. Study conclusions and caveats: Compared with normal scalp, lesional scalp had higher clonality and more expanded CD8+ clones.

cDNA reverse transcribed from extracted RNA served as the sequencing template. Sequenced by immunoSEQ multiplex PCR; TCRdb stores in-frame clones only, minus some. The repertoire holds 12,000 or so clones, with about 53% as singletons. Those with alopecia areata gave lesional scalp punch biopsies and peripheral blood. The chain joins TRBV28 to TRBJ2-3; 7 bases are a match to TRBD2. The source material was skin. The receptor comes from a human donor with alopecia areata. This CDR3 reads CASSDNLAAYTDTQYF. CDR3 coding DNA: TGTGCCAGCAGCGATAACCTAGCGGCCTACACAGATACGCAGTATTTT.